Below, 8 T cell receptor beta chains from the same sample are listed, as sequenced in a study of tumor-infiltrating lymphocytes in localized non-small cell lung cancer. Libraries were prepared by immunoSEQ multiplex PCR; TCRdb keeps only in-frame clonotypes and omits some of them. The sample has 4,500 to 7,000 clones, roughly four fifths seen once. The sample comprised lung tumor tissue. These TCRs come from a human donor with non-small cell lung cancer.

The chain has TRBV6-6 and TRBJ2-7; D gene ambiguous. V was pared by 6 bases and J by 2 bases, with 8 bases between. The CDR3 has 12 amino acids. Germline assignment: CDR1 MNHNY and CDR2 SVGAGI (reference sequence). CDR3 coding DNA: TGTGCCAGCAGCGGTGAGGCCTACGAGCAGTACTTC. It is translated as CASSGEAYEQYF.

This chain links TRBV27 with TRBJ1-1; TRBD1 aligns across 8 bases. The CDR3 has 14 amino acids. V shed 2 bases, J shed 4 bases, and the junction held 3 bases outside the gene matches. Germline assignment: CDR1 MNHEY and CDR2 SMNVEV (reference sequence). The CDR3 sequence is CASSLTRGLTEAFF. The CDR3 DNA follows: TGTGCCAGCAGTTTAACCAGGGGGCTCACTGAAGCTTTCTTT.

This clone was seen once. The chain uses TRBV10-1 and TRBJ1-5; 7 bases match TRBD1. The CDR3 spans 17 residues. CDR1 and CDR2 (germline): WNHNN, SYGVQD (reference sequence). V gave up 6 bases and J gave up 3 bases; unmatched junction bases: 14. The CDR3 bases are TGCGCCAGCAGCGGACAGCCGGGACAGAAAACCAATCAGCCCCAGCATTTT. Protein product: CASSGQPGQKTNQPQHF.

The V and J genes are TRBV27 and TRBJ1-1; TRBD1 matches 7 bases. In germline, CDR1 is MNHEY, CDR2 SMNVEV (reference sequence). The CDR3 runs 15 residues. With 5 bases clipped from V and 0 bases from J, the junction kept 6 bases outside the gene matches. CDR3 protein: CASSRTGTVNTEAFF. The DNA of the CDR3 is TGTGCCAGCAGTCGAACGGGGACAGTGAACACTGAAGCTTTCTTT.

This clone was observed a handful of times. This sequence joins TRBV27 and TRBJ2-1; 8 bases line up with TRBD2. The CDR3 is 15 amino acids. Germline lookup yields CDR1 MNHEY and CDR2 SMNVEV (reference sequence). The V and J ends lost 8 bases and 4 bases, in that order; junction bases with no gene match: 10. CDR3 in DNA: TGTGCCAGCGGACGAGCGGGACTAGGGTACAATGAGCAGTTCTTC. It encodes CASGRAGLGYNEQFF.

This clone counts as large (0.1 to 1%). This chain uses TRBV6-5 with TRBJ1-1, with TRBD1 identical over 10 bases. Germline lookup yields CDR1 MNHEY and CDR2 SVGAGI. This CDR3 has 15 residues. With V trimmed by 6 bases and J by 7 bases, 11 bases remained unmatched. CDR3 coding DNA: TGTGCCAGCAGCATGGCGGACAGGGGGAAGGTTGAAGCTTTCTTT. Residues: CASSMADRGKVEAFF.

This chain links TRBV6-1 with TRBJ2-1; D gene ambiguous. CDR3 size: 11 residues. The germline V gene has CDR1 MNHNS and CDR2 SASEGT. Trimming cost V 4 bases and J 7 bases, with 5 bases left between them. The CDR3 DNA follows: TGTGCCAGCAGTGTACTGAATGAGCAGTTCTTC. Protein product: CASSVLNEQFF.

The CDR3 coding sequence is TGCAGCGTTGTATCCGGTAATGAAAAACTGTTTTTT. Amino acids: CSVVSGNEKLFF. The rearrangement links TRBV29-1 to TRBJ1-4; no firm D call. The CDR3 contains 12 residues. The germline gives CDR1 SQVTM, CDR2 ANQGSEA. Trimming took off 4 bases at V and 4 bases at J, with 7 bases between the two ends.